Listed below are T cell receptor beta chains from one sample, sequenced in a study of blood T cell repertoires in COVID-19. The method was immunoSEQ multiplex PCR; TCRdb's version includes in-frame clones alone and lacks a portion of them. The sample lists about 80,000 clones; about 80% were seen once. The material sequenced was peripheral blood. Receptors originate from a human donor in a cohort sampled during active COVID-19. The CDR3 runs from the conserved cysteine through the conserved F or W. Only part of the rows carry a size: once, few, many, or a class if the clone is expanded.

>TRBJ2-5|TRBV4-1|-
CASSQDGLRRGETQYF
>TRBJ2-3|TRBV18|-
CASSPLIGDSDTQYF
>TRBJ2-6|TRBV18|-
CASSGQGAAGANVLTF
>TRBJ1-2|TRBV4-1|-
CASSSSGQGLARGYTF
>TRBJ1-5|TRBV12-3/TRBV12-4|-
CASSPPGGPQHF
>TRBJ2-7|TRBV29-1|-
CSVKPGQGIEQYF
>TRBJ1-2|TRBV7-9|-
CASSLTGKPDGYTF
>TRBJ2-5|TRBV24-1|-
CATSDLSLGAETQYF
>TRBJ1-1|TRBV19|-
CASSTRQGNTEAFF
>TRBJ2-2|TRBV7-6|few
CASSLRQVRSGELFF
>TRBJ1-6|TRBV5-4|-
CASTSKTDRAPLHF
>TRBJ1-5|TRBV6-6|-
CASSYRTAINQPQHF
>TRBJ2-3|TRBV6-1|-
CASSGASGGPTDTQYF
>TRBJ1-3|TRBV7-2|few
CASSAGIPSGNTIYF
>TRBJ2-2|TRBV5-4|-
CASSLDRDRAGELFF
>TRBJ2-3|TRBV29-1|-
CSSSRDTADTQYF
>TRBJ1-3|TRBV10-3|-
CAIRTGLSGNTIYF
>TRBJ2-3|TRBV7-6|-
CASSLEARGITDTQYF
>TRBJ2-7|TRBV21-1|-
CASSKGPQGSYEQYF
>TRBJ1-2|TRBV2|-
CASSPGTANYGYTF
>TRBJ1-2|TRBV6-5|-
CASSYRDRGNYGYTF
>TRBJ1-2|TRBV7-3|-
CASSLAGGTNYGYTF
>TRBJ1-1|TRBV19|-
CASTPTVNTEAFF
>TRBJ2-3|TRBV6-4|-
CASSLETGDTQYF
>TRBJ2-7|TRBV7-3|many
CASSFGGAREQYF
>TRBJ1-1|TRBV19|-
CASKPGAATEAFF
>TRBJ2-5|TRBV19|-
CASSIGPGQQETQYF
>TRBJ1-1|TRBV5-1|once
CASSHQTVNTEAFF
>TRBJ1-1|TRBV27|-
CASSRAGGLLINTEAFF
>TRBJ1-4|TRBV27|-
CASRPPGATNEKLFF